In its sample, the clone carrying this TCR beta chain was seen once. Data came from immunoSEQ multiplex PCR; TCRdb stores just in-frame clones and leaves some out. The sample consists of 65,000 to 95,000 clones, more than 85% of them appearing once. The data belong to a study of OX40 agonist ivuxolimab in advanced cancers. From germline, CDR1 is SGHDT and CDR2 YYEEEE. Trimming removed 4 bases at V and 5 bases at J, with 13 bases between. This CDR3 has 13 residues. The gene calls are TRBV5-6 and TRBJ2-7; possibly TRBD1 for D (5 bases). The sample in question was CD4+ or CD8+ T cells sorted from blood, obtained in a trial of the OX40 agonist ivuxolimab. The TCR comes from an adult with an advanced solid tumor such as melanoma, head and neck, liver or kidney cancer. Here the CDR3 reads CASSATQGNEQYF. In DNA form, the CDR3 reads TGTGCCAGCAGCGCAACTCAGGGTAACGAGCAGTACTTC. Combining the CDR3 with reference TRBV5-6 and TRBJ2-7 gives the whole variable domain DAGVTQSPTHLIKTRGQQVTLRCSPKSGHDTVSWYQQALGQGPQFIFQYYEEEERQRGNFPDRFSGHQFPNYSSELNVNALLLGDSALYLCASSATQGNEQYFGPGTRLTVT.